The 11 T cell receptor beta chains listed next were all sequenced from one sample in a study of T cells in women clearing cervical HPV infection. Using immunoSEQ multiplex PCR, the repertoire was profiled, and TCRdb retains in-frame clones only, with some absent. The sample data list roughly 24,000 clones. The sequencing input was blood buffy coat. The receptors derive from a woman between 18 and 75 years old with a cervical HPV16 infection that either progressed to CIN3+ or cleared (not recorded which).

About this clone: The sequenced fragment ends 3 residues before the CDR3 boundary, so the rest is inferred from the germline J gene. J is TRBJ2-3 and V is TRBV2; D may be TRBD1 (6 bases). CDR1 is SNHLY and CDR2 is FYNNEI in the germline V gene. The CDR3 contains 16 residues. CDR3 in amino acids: CASSEQGSRLNQPQYF. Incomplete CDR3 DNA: TGTGCCAGCAGTGAGCAGGGGTCAAGACTGAATCAGCCG.

The CDR3 spells CASLLHSTGELFF. The CDR3 DNA, read in part, is TGTGCCAGCCTCCTTCATAGCACCGGGGAG. V is TRBV14 and J is TRBJ2-2; D is uncertain. The read is 3 residues too short to cover the CDR3 end, so that end is filled in from the germline J gene. The germline V and J ends were trimmed by 8 bases and 4 bases, with 11 bases remaining between them. The CDR3 sequence is 13 residues long. Germline assignment: CDR1 SGHDN and CDR2 FVKESK.

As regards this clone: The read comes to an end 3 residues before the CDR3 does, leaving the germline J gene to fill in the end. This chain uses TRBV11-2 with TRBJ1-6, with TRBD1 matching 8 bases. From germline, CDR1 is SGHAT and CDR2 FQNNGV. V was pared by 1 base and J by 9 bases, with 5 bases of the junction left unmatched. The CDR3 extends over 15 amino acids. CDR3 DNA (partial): TGTGCCAGCAGCTTAGGTACGACAGGGGCTTCACCC. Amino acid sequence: CASSLGTTGASP. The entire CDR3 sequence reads CASSLGTTGASPLHF.

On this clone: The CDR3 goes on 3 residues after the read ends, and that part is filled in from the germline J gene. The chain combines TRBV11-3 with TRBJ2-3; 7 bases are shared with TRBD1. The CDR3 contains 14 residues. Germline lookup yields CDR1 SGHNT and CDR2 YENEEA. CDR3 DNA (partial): TGTGCCAGCAATCTAGGGGACAGAAAAGAGACG. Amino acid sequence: CASNLGDRKET. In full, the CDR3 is CASNLGDRKETQYF.

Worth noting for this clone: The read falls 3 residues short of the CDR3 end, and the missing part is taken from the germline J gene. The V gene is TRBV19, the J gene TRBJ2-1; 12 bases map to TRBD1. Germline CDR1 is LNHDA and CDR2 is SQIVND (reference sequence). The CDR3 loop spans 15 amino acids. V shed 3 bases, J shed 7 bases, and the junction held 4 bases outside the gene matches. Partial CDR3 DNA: TGTGCCAGTAGTATGGGACAGGGGGCGCATAATGAG. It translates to CASSMGQGAHNE. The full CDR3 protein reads CASSMGQGAHNEQFF.

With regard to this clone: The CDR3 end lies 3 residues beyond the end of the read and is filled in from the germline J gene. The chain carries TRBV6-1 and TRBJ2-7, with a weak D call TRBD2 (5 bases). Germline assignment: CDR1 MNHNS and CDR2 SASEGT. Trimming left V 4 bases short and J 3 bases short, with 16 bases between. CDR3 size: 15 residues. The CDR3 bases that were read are TGTGCCAGCAGTGGAAGTCCGCGGGCTAACTACGAG. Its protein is CASSGSPRANYE. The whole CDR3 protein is CASSGSPRANYEQYF.

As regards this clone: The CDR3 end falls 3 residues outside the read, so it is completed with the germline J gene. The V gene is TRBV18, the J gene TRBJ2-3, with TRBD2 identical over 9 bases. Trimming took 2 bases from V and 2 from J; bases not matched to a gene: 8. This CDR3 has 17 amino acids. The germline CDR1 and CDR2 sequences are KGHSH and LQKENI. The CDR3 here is CASSPNFRLADTDTQYF. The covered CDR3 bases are TGTGCCAGCTCACCAAACTTCCGACTAGCGGACACAGATACG.

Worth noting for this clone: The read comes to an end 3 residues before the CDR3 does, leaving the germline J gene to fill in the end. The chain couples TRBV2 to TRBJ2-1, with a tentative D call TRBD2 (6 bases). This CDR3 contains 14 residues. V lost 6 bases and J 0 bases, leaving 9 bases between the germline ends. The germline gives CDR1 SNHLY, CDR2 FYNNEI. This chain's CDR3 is CASRGGNSYNEQFF. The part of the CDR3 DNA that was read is TGTGCCAGCAGGGGCGGGAACTCCTACAATGAG.

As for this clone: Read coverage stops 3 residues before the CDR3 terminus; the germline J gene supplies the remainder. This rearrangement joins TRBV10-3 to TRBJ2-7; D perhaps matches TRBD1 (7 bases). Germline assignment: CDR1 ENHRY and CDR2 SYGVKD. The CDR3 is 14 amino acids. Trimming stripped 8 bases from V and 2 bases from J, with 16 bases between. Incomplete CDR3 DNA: TGTGCCATCGCGGGGACAGAAACCCCCTACGAG. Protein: CAIAGTETPYE. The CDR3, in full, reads CAIAGTETPYEQYF.

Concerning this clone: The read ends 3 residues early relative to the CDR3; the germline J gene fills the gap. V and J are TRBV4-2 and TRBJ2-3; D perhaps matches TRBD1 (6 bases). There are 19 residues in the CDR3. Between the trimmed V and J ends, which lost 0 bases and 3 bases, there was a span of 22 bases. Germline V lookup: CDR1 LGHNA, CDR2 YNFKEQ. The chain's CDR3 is CASSQEPHHRVGPTDTQYF. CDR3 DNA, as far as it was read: TGTGCCAGCAGCCAAGAGCCTCACCACAGGGTAGGGCCGACAGATACG.

The CDR3 sequence: CASSAVVALNTEAFF. The sequenced CDR3 bases are TGTGCCAGCAGCGCAGTGGTGGCCCTGAACACTGAA. This chain connects TRBV7-9 to TRBJ1-1; D is unresolved. The read ends 3 residues early relative to the CDR3; the germline J gene fills the gap. Germline values: CDR1 SEHNR, CDR2 FQNEAQ (reference sequence). V lost 5 bases and J 0 bases, leaving 13 bases between the germline ends. This CDR3 comprises 15 residues. The variable domain in full, with the rest retrieved from reference TRBV7-9 and TRBJ1-1, is DTGVSQNPRHKITKRGQNVTFRCDPISEHNRLYWYRQTLGQGPEFLTYFQNEAQLEKSRLLSDRFSAERPKGSFSTLEIQRTEQGDSAMYLCASSAVVALNTEAFFGQGTRLTVV.